A selection of T cell receptor beta chains follows, all from one sample in a study of CD8+CD57+ T cells in acquired aplastic anemia. TCRdb re-derived calls from the reads in MiXCR, one entry per CDR3 protein. Found here are more than 150,000 distinct CDR3 sequences, less than 50% of them singletons; the top ten hold 3% to 4%. Sequenced: sorted CD4+, CD8+, or CD8+CD57+ T cells (not recorded which) from PBMCs. Every receptor here comes from a human donor with aplastic anemia. The CDR3 runs from the conserved cysteine through the conserved F or W. The order of the fields is clone size, J gene, V gene, D gene, CDR3 DNA, CDR3 protein. The D gene is left open where the match is weak. A clone size is listed for some rows: how often the clone was seen (once, few, many), or a class if it is expanded.

>many|TRBJ1-5|TRBV19|.
TGTGCCAGTAGTGGCCAGGGTTTCAATCAGCCCCAGCATTTT
CASSGQGFNQPQHF
>many|TRBJ2-7|TRBV19|TRBD1
TGTGCCAGTAGGCAAACCGGGACAGGGACTTTCGAGCAGTACTTC
CASRQTGTGTFEQYF
>.|TRBJ1-6|TRBV24-1|.
TGTGCCACCAGTGACCCGACTAGGTTT
CATSDPTRF
>few|TRBJ2-7|TRBV15|.
TGTGCCACCAGCATCAAACAGGGCGGAGGCTACGAGCAGTACTTC
CATSIKQGGGYEQYF
>.|TRBJ1-6|TRBV7-2|.
TGTGCCAGCAGCTTAGTGAGGGACTCACCCCTCCACTTT
CASSLVRDSPLHF
>few|TRBJ1-2|TRBV29-1|.
TGCAGCGTGCTACTTGGGGAAATCTATGGCTACACCTTC
CSVLLGEIYGYTF
>.|TRBJ1-1|TRBV29-1|TRBD1
TGCAGCGGCGGACAGGCATCCACTGAAGCTTTCTTT
CSGGQASTEAFF
>many|TRBJ2-1|TRBV5-1|.
TGCGCCAGCAGCCCCGACTCCCCGGGCTACAATGAGCAGTTCTTC
CASSPDSPGYNEQFF
>many|TRBJ1-2|TRBV5-8|TRBD1
TGTGCCAGCAGCTTGGCCGGGGGACAGTCGAGAAATGCTACCTTC
CASSLAGGQSRNATF
>.|TRBJ1-3|TRBV2|.
TGTGCCAGCTTGTTTGGGACGGCTGGAAACACCATATATTTT
CASLFGTAGNTIYF
>many|TRBJ1-5|TRBV20-1|.
TGCAGTGCTAGAGAGGCAGGGCGCAATCAGCCCCAGCATTTT
CSAREAGRNQPQHF
>.|TRBJ1-5|TRBV9|TRBD1
TGTGCCAGCAGCGGCGGGACAGGGGGCGAGCCCCAGCATTTT
CASSGGTGGEPQHF
>.|TRBJ2-5|TRBV19|TRBD1
TGTGCCAGTAGTTACAGGGGGCCGAGGCTGGAGACCCAGTACTTC
CASSYRGPRLETQYF
>.|TRBJ2-1|TRBV7-3|TRBD2
TGTGCCAGCAGCTCCGGGACTAGCTTTAAGGGGGAGCAGTTCTTC
CASSSGTSFKGEQFF
>many|TRBJ2-5|TRBV7-2|.
TGTGCCAGCAGCTTATTACCGGCCCAAGAGACCCAGTACTTC
CASSLLPAQETQYF
>once|TRBJ1-1|TRBV5-1|.
TGCGCCAGCAGCTTGGTCGGGGTGAACACTGAAGCTTTCTTT
CASSLVGVNTEAFF
>many|TRBJ2-5|TRBV4-3|.
TGCGCCAGCAGCCAAGAGGGTTCTCTGGGGGAGACCCAGTACTTC
CASSQEGSLGETQYF
>.|TRBJ1-1|TRBV10-3|.
TGTGCCATCAGTTCTAACAGGGAGAACACTGAAGCTTTCTTT
CAISSNRENTEAFF
>once|TRBJ2-5|TRBV2|.
TGTGCCAGCAGTAGCGGACCGTACCAAGAGACCCAGTACTTC
CASSSGPYQETQYF
>.|TRBJ1-2|TRBV10-3|.
TGTGCCGCTCAGGGGACTAAGGGTGGCTACACCTTC
CAAQGTKGGYTF
>.|TRBJ1-2|TRBV7-2|.
TGTGCCAGCAGCCCTATTGTCGGGGGCAGTGGCTACACCTTC
CASSPIVGGSGYTF
>.|TRBJ2-3|TRBV15|TRBD2
TGTGCCACCAGCAGAGATGATAGCGGGGGGGCCCCAGATACGCAGTATTTT
CATSRDDSGGAPDTQYF
>.|TRBJ1-2|TRBV12-3/TRBV12-4|.
TGTGCCAGCAGTAAGGCAGGGGCATATGGCTACACCTTC
CASSKAGAYGYTF
>.|TRBJ1-5|TRBV6-1|.
TGTGCCAGCAGTGAGTGGGAGGTGAGCAATCAGCCCCAGCATTTT
CASSEWEVSNQPQHF
>.|TRBJ2-1|TRBV29-1|.
TGCAGCCATATCATGGACAATGAGCAGTTCTTC
CSHIMDNEQFF
>.|TRBJ2-1|TRBV29-1|.
TGCAGCGTTGCCCCCCCCAGGTCGAGCTACAATGAGCAGTTCTTC
CSVAPPRSSYNEQFF
>.|TRBJ1-3|TRBV9|.
TGTGCCAGCAGTTACCGGAGAACTCACTCTGGAAACACCATATATTTT
CASSYRRTHSGNTIYF
>many|TRBJ2-5|TRBV7-2|TRBD1
TGTGCCAGCAGCTTAGCGCTCGGACAGGACCAAGAGACCCAGTACTTC
CASSLALGQDQETQYF
>.|TRBJ2-1|TRBV20-1|.
TGCAGTGCTAGAGAGGCCGATTATAATGAGCAGTTCTTC
CSAREADYNEQFF
>.|TRBJ2-7|TRBV11-2|.
TGTGCCAGCAGCTTAGTGAGGTGCTACGAGCAGTACTTC
CASSLVRCYEQYF
>many|TRBJ1-2|TRBV20-1|TRBD1
TGCAGTGCCACGGGACAGGGCCCATATGGCTACACCTTC
CSATGQGPYGYTF
>.|TRBJ2-1|TRBV3-1|TRBD2
TGTGCCAGCAGCCAAGGAAGAGCGGGGGGTGAGCAGTTCTTC
CASSQGRAGGEQFF
>.|TRBJ2-1|TRBV15|.
TGTGCCACCAGCAGAGACTATCACAATGAGCAGTTCTTC
CATSRDYHNEQFF
>many|TRBJ2-3|TRBV29-1|TRBD2
TGCAGCGTTGCGTCTAGCGGGGGCACAGATACGCAGTATTTT
CSVASSGGTDTQYF
>few|TRBJ2-1|TRBV6-2/TRBV6-3|TRBD2
TGTGCCAGCAGTTACAACCCCACTCTAGCGGGAGTGAGAAATGAGCAGTTCTTC
CASSYNPTLAGVRNEQFF
>.|TRBJ2-7|TRBV24-1|TRBD1
TGTGCCAGTAGTCTGAACAGGGGGACCGAGCAGTACTTC
CASSLNRGTEQYF
>.|TRBJ1-6|TRBV20-1|.
TGCAGTGCTAGCGGCGTAGTGGACTCACCGATTTCACCCCTCCACTTT
CSASGVVDSPISPLHF
>.|TRBJ1-1|TRBV4-3|.
TGCGCCGGCAGCCAAACGAGGGACACCGAAGCTTTCTTT
CAGSQTRDTEAFF
>.|TRBJ1-2|TRBV6-5|.
TGTGCCAGCAGTTACCCCGGGACACCCTCCCGCTTCTTC
CASSYPGTPSRFF
>many|TRBJ2-7|TRBV5-1|.
TGCGCCAGCAGCTTGGGACAGGCCCCCTACGAGCAGTACTTC
CASSLGQAPYEQYF